These T cell receptor beta chains were read from a single sample in a study of technical replicates of blood from a few donors. Repertoires were generated with immunoSEQ multiplex PCR, while TCRdb's copy carries only in-frame clones and drops some. Altogether some 77,000 clones are present, 80% to 90% being singletons, with the ten largest covering 4.5% to 6%. Sequenced input: PBMCs. These receptor sequences come from a human donor in good health. Some clones in this sample may be carry-over from other donors' samples. CDR3s include the opening cysteine and the closing phenylalanine or tryptophan. A D gene is named only where the DNA matches it firmly. Some rows mark clone size as missing; the rest say once, few, many or name a class of expanded clone.

V: TRBV6-5
D: TRBD1
J: TRBJ1-2
size: NA
CDR3: CASMGQGQNYGYTF
DNA: TGTGCCAGCATGGGGCAGGGACAGAACTATGGCTACACCTTC

V: TRBV9
D: TRBD2
J: TRBJ2-5
size: NA
CDR3: CASSVVLAGGRSGETQYF
DNA: TGTGCCAGCAGCGTAGTACTAGCGGGGGGCCGGTCGGGGGAGACCCAGTACTTC

V: TRBV5-1
D: NA
J: TRBJ1-2
size: NA
CDR3: CASSLRTGINYGYTF
DNA: TGCGCCAGCAGCTTGAGGACGGGGATAAACTATGGCTACACCTTC

V: TRBV9
D: TRBD2
J: TRBJ2-5
size: few
CDR3: CASSPWGGAGGQETQYF
DNA: TGTGCCAGCAGCCCCTGGGGGGGAGCGGGGGGCCAAGAGACCCAGTACTTC

V: TRBV5-4
D: TRBD2
J: TRBJ2-7
size: few
CDR3: CASSLGLAGGSYEQYF
DNA: TGTGCCAGCAGCTTGGGACTAGCGGGGGGATCCTACGAGCAGTACTTC

V: TRBV14
D: NA
J: TRBJ1-1
size: NA
CDR3: CASSQDLEAHEAFF
DNA: TGTGCCAGCAGCCAAGACTTAGAGGCTCATGAAGCTTTCTTT

V: TRBV9
D: TRBD2
J: TRBJ2-1
size: NA
CDR3: CASSAASGGASYNEQFF
DNA: TGTGCCAGCAGCGCAGCTAGCGGGGGGGCTTCCTACAATGAGCAGTTCTTC

V: TRBV7-2
D: TRBD2
J: TRBJ2-2
size: NA
CDR3: CASSLSSGWGELFF
DNA: TGTGCCAGCAGCTTATCTAGCGGGTGGGGGGAGCTGTTTTTT

V: TRBV6-5
D: TRBD1
J: TRBJ1-1
size: NA
CDR3: CASSYGTARNTEAFF
DNA: TGTGCCAGCAGCTATGGGACAGCGAGGAACACTGAAGCTTTCTTT

V: TRBV7-2
D: TRBD1
J: TRBJ1-4
size: NA
CDR3: CASSFTGGEKLFF
DNA: TGTGCCAGCAGCTTTACAGGGGGGGAAAAACTGTTTTTT

V: TRBV1
D: NA
J: TRBJ1-5
size: once
CDR3: CTSSQEIRYSNQPQHF
DNA: TGCACCAGCAGCCAAGAAATCAGATATAGCAATCAGCCCCAGCATTTT

V: TRBV7-3
D: TRBD2
J: TRBJ2-2
size: NA
CDR3: CASSLIGSSGRPGELFF
DNA: TGTGCCAGCAGCTTAATCGGCAGTAGCGGGAGGCCCGGGGAGCTGTTTTTT

V: TRBV10-2
D: TRBD2
J: TRBJ2-3
size: NA
CDR3: CARSRTSESDTQYF
DNA: TGCGCCAGGAGCCGGACTAGCGAGTCCGATACGCAGTATTTT

V: TRBV10-3
D: NA
J: TRBJ2-3
size: NA
CDR3: CAISEGRADTQYF
DNA: TGTGCCATCAGTGAGGGTCGAGCAGATACGCAGTATTTT

V: TRBV7-8
D: TRBD2
J: TRBJ2-5
size: NA
CDR3: CASSRAGAFRGETQYF
DNA: TGTGCCAGCAGCCGAGCGGGAGCTTTTCGTGGGGAGACCCAGTACTTC

V: TRBV2
D: NA
J: TRBJ2-2
size: NA
CDR3: CASRYRNTGELFF
DNA: TGTGCCAGCAGGTATCGGAACACCGGGGAGCTGTTTTTT

V: TRBV5-1
D: TRBD2
J: TRBJ2-7
size: NA
CDR3: CASSWTSGSLHEQYF
DNA: TGCGCCAGCAGCTGGACTAGCGGGAGTCTCCACGAGCAGTACTTC

V: TRBV7-9
D: TRBD1
J: TRBJ2-7
size: NA
CDR3: CASSPRGLGWDEQYF
DNA: TGTGCCAGCAGCCCGAGGGGGCTAGGGTGGGACGAGCAGTACTTC

V: TRBV5-8
D: TRBD2
J: TRBJ2-5
size: NA
CDR3: CASTLGAGAPQETQYF
DNA: TGTGCCAGCACCCTAGGCGCGGGAGCCCCCCAAGAGACCCAGTACTTC

V: TRBV9
D: NA
J: TRBJ1-2
size: NA
CDR3: CASSVVSNYGYTF
DNA: TGTGCCAGCAGCGTAGTCAGTAACTATGGCTACACCTTC

V: TRBV5-1
D: NA
J: TRBJ1-3
size: NA
CDR3: CASSSGSFGGNTIYF
DNA: TGCGCCAGCAGCTCGGGGAGCTTTGGCGGAAACACCATATATTTT

V: TRBV6-1
D: TRBD1
J: TRBJ2-3
size: NA
CDR3: CASSFGQGAKDTQYF
DNA: TGTGCCAGCAGCTTCGGACAGGGGGCGAAAGATACGCAGTATTTT

V: TRBV4-1
D: NA
J: TRBJ2-2
size: NA
CDR3: CASSQLITVHTGELFF
DNA: TGCGCCAGCAGCCAATTAATAACGGTACACACCGGGGAGCTGTTTTTT

V: TRBV14
D: TRBD1
J: TRBJ2-1
size: NA
CDR3: CASSRDRGFGIEQFF
DNA: TGTGCCAGCAGCCGGGACAGGGGGTTTGGGATTGAGCAGTTCTTC

V: TRBV7-2
D: TRBD2
J: TRBJ2-7
size: NA
CDR3: CASSLRLAGYEQYF
DNA: TGTGCCAGCAGCTTAAGACTAGCGGGCTACGAGCAGTACTTC

V: TRBV18
D: NA
J: TRBJ2-3
size: NA
CDR3: CASSPRGAILTDTQYF
DNA: TGTGCCAGCTCACCCCGGGGGGCCATTTTAACAGATACGCAGTATTTT

V: TRBV4-3
D: TRBD2
J: TRBJ2-1
size: NA
CDR3: CASSQDSGGFYNEQFF
DNA: TGCGCCAGCAGCCAAGATTCCGGGGGGTTCTACAATGAGCAGTTCTTC

V: TRBV7-2
D: NA
J: TRBJ2-3
size: NA
CDR3: CASSLAMDTQYF
DNA: TGTGCCAGCAGCTTAGCCATGGATACGCAGTATTTT

V: TRBV7-9
D: TRBD2
J: TRBJ2-1
size: once
CDR3: CASSPTSGGYNEQFF
DNA: TGTGCCAGCAGCCCGACTAGCGGGGGATACAATGAGCAGTTCTTC